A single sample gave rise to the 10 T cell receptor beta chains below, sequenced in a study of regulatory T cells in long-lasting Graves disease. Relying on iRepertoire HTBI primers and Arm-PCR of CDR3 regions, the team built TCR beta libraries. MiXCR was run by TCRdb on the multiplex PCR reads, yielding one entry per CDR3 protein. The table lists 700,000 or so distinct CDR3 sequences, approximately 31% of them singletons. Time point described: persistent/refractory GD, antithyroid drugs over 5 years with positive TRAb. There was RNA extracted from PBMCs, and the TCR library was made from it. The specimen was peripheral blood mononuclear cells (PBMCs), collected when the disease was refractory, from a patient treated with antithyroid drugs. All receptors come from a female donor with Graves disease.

CDR3 sequence (DNA): TGCAGCGCCGAGGGCGACACTGAAGCTTTCTTT. Residues: CSAEGDTEAFF. The chain links TRBV29-1 to TRBJ1-1, with unresolved D. Germline CDR1 reads SQVTM; CDR2 reads ANQGSEA. The V end was cut by 7 bases, the J end by 3 bases, with 9 bases between. CDR3 length equals 11 residues.

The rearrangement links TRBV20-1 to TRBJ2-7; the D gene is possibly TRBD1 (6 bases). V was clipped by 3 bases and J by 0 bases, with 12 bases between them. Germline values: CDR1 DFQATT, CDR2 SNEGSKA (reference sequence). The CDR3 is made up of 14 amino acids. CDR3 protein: CSARRGTSSYEQYF. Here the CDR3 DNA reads TGCAGTGCTAGGAGGGGGACGAGCTCCTACGAGCAGTACTTC.

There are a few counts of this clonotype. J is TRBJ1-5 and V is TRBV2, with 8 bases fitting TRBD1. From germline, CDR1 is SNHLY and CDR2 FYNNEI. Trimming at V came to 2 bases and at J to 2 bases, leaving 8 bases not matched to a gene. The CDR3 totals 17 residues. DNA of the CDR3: TGTGCCAGCAGTGAACCACAGGGGACAGGAGGCAATCAGCCCCAGCATTTT. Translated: CASSEPQGTGGNQPQHF.

The CDR3 protein is CATSQAGGVGNQPQHF. For the CDR3, the DNA is TGTGCCACCAGCCAAGCGGGGGGAGTTGGCAATCAGCCCCAGCATTTT. The chain is built from TRBV15 and TRBJ1-5, with D possibly TRBD1 on 5 matching bases. Trimming cost V 5 bases and J 2 bases, with 16 bases left between them. Germline values: CDR1 LNHNV, CDR2 YYDKDF (reference sequence). CDR3 length: 16 residues.

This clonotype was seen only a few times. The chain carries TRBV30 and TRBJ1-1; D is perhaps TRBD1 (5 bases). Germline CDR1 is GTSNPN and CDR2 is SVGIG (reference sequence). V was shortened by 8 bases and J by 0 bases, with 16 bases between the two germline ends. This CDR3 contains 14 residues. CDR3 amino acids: CATGRRDLNTEAFF. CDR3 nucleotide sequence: TGTGCCACTGGAAGGAGGGACCTGAACACTGAAGCTTTCTTT. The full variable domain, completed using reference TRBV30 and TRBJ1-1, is SQTIHQWPATLVQPVGSPLSLECTVEGTSNPNLYWYRQAAGRGLQLLFYSVGIGQISSEVPQNLSASRPQDRQFILSSKKLLLSDSGFYLCATGRRDLNTEAFFGQGTRLTVV.

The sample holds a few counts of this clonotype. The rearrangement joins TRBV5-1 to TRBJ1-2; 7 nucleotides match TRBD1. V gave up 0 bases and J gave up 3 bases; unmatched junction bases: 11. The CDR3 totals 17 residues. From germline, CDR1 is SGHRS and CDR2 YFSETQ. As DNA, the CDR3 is TGCGCCAGCAGCTTGGCGAAGGGGGCGAAGTACTACTATGGCTACACCTTC. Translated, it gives CASSLAKGAKYYYGYTF.

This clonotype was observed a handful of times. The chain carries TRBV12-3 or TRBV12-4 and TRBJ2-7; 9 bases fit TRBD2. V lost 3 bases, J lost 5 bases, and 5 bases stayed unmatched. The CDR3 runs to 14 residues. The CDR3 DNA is TGTGCCAGCAGTTTCGAGGCTAGCGGGAACGAGCAGTACTTC. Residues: CASSFEASGNEQYF.

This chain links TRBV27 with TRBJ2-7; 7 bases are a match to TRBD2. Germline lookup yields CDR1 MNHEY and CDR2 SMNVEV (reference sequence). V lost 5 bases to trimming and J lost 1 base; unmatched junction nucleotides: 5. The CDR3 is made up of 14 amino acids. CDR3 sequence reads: CASSMGLLSYEQYF. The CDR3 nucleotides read TGTGCCAGCAGTATGGGACTACTATCCTACGAGCAGTACTTC.

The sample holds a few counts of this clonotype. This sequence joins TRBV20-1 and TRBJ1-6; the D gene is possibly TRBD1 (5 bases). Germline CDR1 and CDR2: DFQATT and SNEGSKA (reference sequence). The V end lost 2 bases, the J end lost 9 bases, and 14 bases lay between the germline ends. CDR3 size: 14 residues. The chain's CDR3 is CSARSLLGVSPLHF. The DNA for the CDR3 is TGCAGTGCTAGATCCCTACTGGGGGTTTCACCCCTCCACTTT.

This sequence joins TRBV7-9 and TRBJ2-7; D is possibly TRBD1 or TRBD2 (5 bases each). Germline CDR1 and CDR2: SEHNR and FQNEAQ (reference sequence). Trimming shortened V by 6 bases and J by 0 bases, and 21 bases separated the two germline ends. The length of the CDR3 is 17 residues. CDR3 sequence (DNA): TGTGCCAGCAGGCCACCCGCCACCGGGACGAACTCCTACGAGCAGTACTTC. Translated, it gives CASRPPATGTNSYEQYF.